These 30 T cell receptor beta chains share one sample of origin, sequenced in a study of shared clonotypes between healthy human individuals. The repertoire was sequenced with immunoSEQ multiplex PCR; TCRdb's copy has only in-frame clones and lacks some. This table holds more than 2,000,000 clones, 90% to 95% found once. Material for sequencing was naive CD4+ T cells from PBMCs. Subset defined: CD45RA+ positively selected. The receptors were gathered from a young man in good health. Some clones in this sample may be carry-over from other donors' samples.

The rearrangement joins TRBV5-4 to TRBJ2-7, with D possibly TRBD1 on 6 matching bases. V dropped 4 bases and J dropped 5 bases, with 19 bases sitting between them. The germline V gene has CDR1 SGHNT and CDR2 YYREEE (reference sequence). This CDR3 contains 15 residues. For the CDR3, the DNA is TGTGCCAGCAGCCCCCAGGGGATTGTTAGCAACGAGCAGTACTTC. Translating gives CASSPQGIVSNEQYF. Using reference TRBV5-4 and TRBJ2-7 for the parts outside the CDR3, the full variable domain is ETGVTQSPTHLIKTRGQQVTLRCSSQSGHNTVSWYQQALGQGPQFIFQYYREEENGRGNFPPRFSGLQFPNYSSELNVNALELDDSALYLCASSPQGIVSNEQYFGPGTRLTVT.

V usage is TRBV5-8 and J usage is TRBJ2-7; D call uncertain. This CDR3 has 16 amino acids. The ends were cut back, 0 bases at V and 1 base at J, with 14 bases in the middle. Germline V lookup: CDR1 SGHTS, CDR2 YDEGEE. In DNA form, the CDR3 reads TGTGCCAGCAGCTTGGTTCGCGACCCGGAGTCCTACGAGCAGTACTTC. Translation: CASSLVRDPESYEQYF.

J is TRBJ2-1 and V is TRBV7-2; D may match TRBD1 or TRBD2 (6 bases each). From germline, CDR1 is SGHTA and CDR2 FQGNSA. Trimming took off 5 bases at V and 6 bases at J, with 20 bases between the two ends. The CDR3 loop spans 16 amino acids. The CDR3 sequence is CASSTLGGFPGNEQFF. The CDR3 DNA reads as TGTGCCAGCAGCACCTTAGGGGGGTTTCCGGGCAATGAGCAGTTCTTC.

J is TRBJ2-1 and V is TRBV4-2; a weak D match, TRBD2 (6 bases). Germline assignment: CDR1 LGHNA and CDR2 YNFKEQ. The CDR3 spans 17 residues. V was shortened by 0 bases and J by 0 bases, with 12 bases between the two germline ends. CDR3 residues: CASSQEMIGGSYNEQFF. DNA of the CDR3: TGTGCCAGCAGCCAAGAAATGATCGGGGGCTCCTACAATGAGCAGTTCTTC.

The chain combines TRBV6-1 with TRBJ2-1; possibly TRBD1 or TRBD2 for D (6 bases each). V gave up 10 bases and J gave up 8 bases, with 18 bases separating them. CDR1 and CDR2 (germline): MNHNS, SASEGT. This CDR3 is 13 amino acids long. CDR3: CATLKEGVYEQFF. The CDR3 DNA sequence: TGTGCCACCCTTAAGGAGGGGGTGTATGAGCAGTTCTTC.

CDR3 sequence reads: CASSLVFRGRANNEQFF. CDR3 sequence (DNA): TGTGCCAGCAGCTTAGTTTTTCGTGGGAGGGCGAACAATGAGCAGTTCTTC. V usage is TRBV7-9 and J usage is TRBJ2-1; 7 positions agree with TRBD2. Germline CDR1 is SEHNR and CDR2 is FQNEAQ (reference sequence). With 1 base clipped from V and 5 bases from J, the junction kept 11 bases outside the gene matches. This CDR3 is 17 amino acids long.

This rearrangement joins TRBV7-2 to TRBJ2-3; no firm D call. From germline, CDR1 is SGHTA and CDR2 FQGNSA. Trimming left V 1 base short and J 4 bases short, with 9 bases between. The CDR3 spans 14 residues. The CDR3 nucleotides are TGTGCCAGCAGCTTAGAATTGAGTCCAGATACGCAGTATTTT. This encodes CASSLELSPDTQYF.

The chain links TRBV5-1 to TRBJ2-1, with 8 bases that match TRBD2. V lost 2 bases to trimming and J lost 0 bases; unmatched junction nucleotides: 4. Germline CDR1 reads SGHRS; CDR2 reads YFSETQ. The CDR3 is 16 residues long. The CDR3 DNA reads TGCGCCAGCAGCTTACAGCGGGGGAGCTCCTACAATGAGCAGTTCTTC. It is translated as CASSLQRGSSYNEQFF.

The chain couples TRBV28 to TRBJ1-2; the match to TRBD1 covers 8 bases. This CDR3 is built from 14 residues. The V gene's germline CDR1 is MDHEN and CDR2 SYDVKM. V gave up 7 bases and J gave up 3 bases; unmatched junction bases: 7. The chain's CDR3 is CASTTRQGYYGYTF. The CDR3 coding sequence is TGTGCCAGCACCACCCGACAGGGGTACTATGGCTACACCTTC.

In this sample, this clone turned up a few times. The V and J genes are TRBV23-1 and TRBJ2-7, with 8 bases lining up with TRBD2. TRBV23-1 is filed as an ORF, its function uncertain. This CDR3 is 15 amino acids long. J was trimmed by 5 bases and V by 4 bases; bases with no gene match: 10. The CDR3 bases are TGCGCCAGCAGTCCCGGGACTAGAAGTTTCGACGAGCAGTACTTC. It encodes CASSPGTRSFDEQYF.

The sample holds one count of this clone. V is TRBV15 and J is TRBJ2-1; possible D gene TRBD1, 7 bases. CDR3 length: 15 residues. V was clipped by 2 bases and J by 9 bases, with 17 bases between them. Germline loops: CDR1 LNHNV, CDR2 YYDKDF (reference sequence). The CDR3 spells CATSRTGEVNGEQFF. The CDR3 DNA reads as TGTGCCACCAGCAGAACAGGGGAGGTTAATGGTGAGCAGTTCTTC.

The CDR3 nucleotides are TGTGCCAGCAGCTTAGCGTCAATTAGTGAGCAGTTCTTC. It specifies CASSLASISEQFF. The rearrangement uses TRBV7-2 and TRBJ2-1; D gene unclear. V lost 0 bases and J lost 9, with 9 bases in between. The germline V gene has CDR1 SGHTA and CDR2 FQGNSA. This CDR3 comprises 13 residues.

The rearrangement links TRBV5-1 to TRBJ2-3, with 8 bases matching TRBD1. The CDR3 length is 15 residues. Germline CDR1 SGHRS, CDR2 YFSETQ. J lost 2 bases, V lost 4 bases, and 6 bases had no gene match. CDR3 coding DNA: TGCGCCAGCAGCGGGGACAGGCGGAACACAGATACGCAGTATTTT. This codes for CASSGDRRNTDTQYF.

The rearrangement links TRBV2 to TRBJ2-7, with 12 positions matching TRBD1. The CDR3 is 14 amino acids. V lost 7 bases, J lost 5 bases, and 6 bases stayed unmatched. Germline V gives CDR1 SNHLY, CDR2 FYNNEI. The CDR3 DNA sequence: TGTGCCAGCATGCGGGGACAGGGGGCGGACGAGCAGTACTTC. It yields the protein CASMRGQGADEQYF.

The chain links TRBV7-9 to TRBJ2-6, with 8 bases identical to TRBD1. The V and J ends lost 5 bases and 2 bases, in that order; junction bases with no gene match: 14. This CDR3 contains 19 residues. CDR1 and CDR2 (germline): SEHNR, FQNEAQ (reference sequence). The chain's CDR3 is CASSTGQGSVTAGANVLTF. CDR3 DNA: TGTGCCAGCAGCACTGGACAGGGATCCGTAACGGCTGGGGCCAACGTCCTGACTTTC.

This clone occurred a few times. This sequence joins TRBV4-1 and TRBJ2-2; 10 bases agree with TRBD1. This CDR3 has 15 amino acids. Trimming took 8 bases from V and 6 from J; bases not matched to a gene: 9. Per germline, CDR1 MGHRA and CDR2 YSYEKL. The CDR3 DNA sequence: TGCGCCAGCGGGGGGGGACAGGGGATCTCCGGGGAGCTGTTTTTT. It specifies CASGGGQGISGELFF.

In the case of this clone: In the same sample, other DNA sequences code for this CDR3. The chain is built from TRBV6-5 and TRBJ1-5; D may be TRBD1 (6 bases). Germline V gene data show CDR1 as MNHEY and CDR2 as SVGAGI. This CDR3 contains 15 residues. Trimming cost V 6 bases and J 1 base, with 13 bases left between them. This chain's CDR3 is CASRPTGGSNQPQHF. The CDR3 nucleotides read TGTGCCAGCAGACCGACGGGGGGCAGCAATCAGCCCCAGCATTTT.

Of note for this clone: At the DNA level, this CDR3 is encoded by other sequences in the same sample as well. J is TRBJ2-3 and V is TRBV11-2; 8 nucleotides line up with TRBD2. This CDR3 comprises 15 residues. With 5 bases clipped from V and 3 bases from J, the junction kept 7 bases outside the gene matches. Germline V gene sequence: CDR1 SGHAT, CDR2 FQNNGV. CDR3 amino acids: CASSPSGTSTDTQYF. CDR3 bases: TGTGCCAGCAGCCCGTCCGGGACTAGTACAGATACGCAGTATTTT.

This chain connects TRBV5-4 to TRBJ2-3; D unresolved. This CDR3 comprises 15 residues. CDR1 and CDR2 (germline): SGHNT, YYREEE (reference sequence). V was pared by 0 bases and J by 2 bases, with 10 bases between. For the CDR3, the DNA is TGTGCCAGCAGCTTGGCCTACTATCTCACAGATACGCAGTATTTT. Translated: CASSLAYYLTDTQYF.

This clone was counted once. The chain employs TRBV6-4 and TRBJ1-5; TRBD1 aligns across 9 bases. This CDR3 comprises 16 residues. J lost 6 bases, V lost 6 bases, and 12 bases had no gene match. CDR1 is MRHNA, CDR2 SNTAGT, per germline. The CDR3 coding sequence is TGTGCCAGCAGATCCGTCCCGGGACAGGGCGGTCAGCCCCAGCATTTT. Translated, it gives CASRSVPGQGGQPQHF.

In regard to this clone: The sample has other DNA sequences that encode this CDR3 too. The chain is built from TRBV4-2 and TRBJ1-5, with a tentative D call TRBD1 (6 bases). V lost 0 bases to trimming and J lost 6 bases, with 12 bases between them. Germline V gene lookup returns CDR1 LGHNA and CDR2 YNFKEQ. The CDR3 sequence is 15 residues long. CDR3: CASSQDRQGRQPQHF. CDR3 bases: TGTGCCAGCAGCCAAGATCGGCAGGGGCGTCAGCCCCAGCATTTT.

The chain employs TRBV9 and TRBJ2-7; 8 positions agree with TRBD1. With V trimmed by 0 bases and J by 3 bases, 8 bases remained unmatched. Germline lookup yields CDR1 SGDLS and CDR2 YYNGEE. The CDR3 spans 16 residues. CDR3 protein: CASSVDPGTGHYEQYF. CDR3 coding DNA: TGTGCCAGCAGCGTAGACCCCGGGACAGGCCACTACGAGCAGTACTTC.

The rearrangement links TRBV7-2 to TRBJ2-5; tentatively, D is TRBD1 or TRBD2 (5 bases each). The CDR3 consists of 15 residues. Germline-derived CDR1 and CDR2 are SGHTA and FQGNSA. Trimming took off 5 bases at V and 4 bases at J, with 17 bases between the two ends. CDR3 region: CASSRDRIFGETQYF. The CDR3 DNA is TGTGCCAGCAGCCGGGACCGAATTTTTGGAGAGACCCAGTACTTC.

The chain combines TRBV5-8 with TRBJ2-2, with a possible D match to TRBD1 (5 bases). Looked up from germline, CDR1 is SGHTS and CDR2 is YDEGEE. The CDR3 has 15 residues. Trimming took off 4 bases at V and 2 bases at J, with 12 bases between the two ends. CDR3 in DNA: TGTGCCAGCAGCGGAAGACAGATTAACACCGGGGAGCTGTTTTTT. Its protein is CASSGRQINTGELFF.

This clone appeared once. The J gene is TRBJ2-7, the V gene TRBV7-7; D perhaps matches TRBD1 (6 bases). The germline CDR1 and CDR2 sequences are SSHAT and FNYEAQ (reference sequence). V was clipped by 5 bases and J by 1 base, with 9 bases between them. The CDR3 is made up of 13 amino acids. CDR3 in DNA: TGTGCCAGCAGCGCTAGGGGGTCCTACGAGCAGTACTTC. Its protein is CASSARGSYEQYF.

The CDR3 loop reads CASSPGGALYNEQFF. DNA for the CDR3: TGTGCCAGCAGCCCAGGGGGCGCCCTCTACAATGAGCAGTTCTTC. The J gene is TRBJ2-1, the V gene TRBV11-3, with 8 bases fitting TRBD1. From germline, CDR1 is SGHNT and CDR2 YENEEA. This CDR3 contains 15 residues. V lost 5 bases, J lost 3 bases, and 6 bases stayed unmatched.

The chain couples TRBV20-1 to TRBJ1-5; D not certain. V was trimmed by 3 bases and J by 7 bases, leaving 7 bases between them. This CDR3 is 11 amino acids long. CDR1 and CDR2 from the germline V gene are DFQATT and SNEGSKA (reference sequence). CDR3 sequence: CSASGLQPQHF. Written as DNA, the CDR3 is TGCAGTGCTAGTGGGTTGCAGCCCCAGCATTTT.

The chain has TRBV7-3 and TRBJ2-1; 12 nucleotides align to TRBD1. CDR1 SGHTA and CDR2 FQGTGA come from the germline V gene. The length of the CDR3 is 18 residues. V dropped 5 bases and J dropped 5; count of bases not matched to a gene: 13. The CDR3 DNA is TGTGCCAGCAGCCCCAATTCCGGGACAGGGGGCGCGAACAATGAGCAGTTCTTC. It codes for CASSPNSGTGGANNEQFF.

The chain is built from TRBV5-1 and TRBJ2-5, with TRBD2 identical over 14 bases. J was trimmed by 1 base and V by 2 bases; bases with no gene match: 4. Germline V CDR1 and CDR2: SGHRS, YFSETQ. CDR3 size: 17 residues. This CDR3 is CASSLRLAGGGQETQYF. For the CDR3, the DNA is TGCGCCAGCAGCTTAAGACTAGCGGGAGGGGGCCAAGAGACCCAGTACTTC.

This rearrangement joins TRBV28 to TRBJ1-2; D remains unclear. Looked up from germline, CDR1 is MDHEN and CDR2 is SYDVKM. V dropped 4 bases and J dropped 2 bases, with 11 bases sitting between them. This CDR3 spans 14 amino acids. The CDR3 is CASSSPLGNYGYTF. CDR3 sequence (DNA): TGTGCCAGCAGTTCCCCCCTAGGGAACTATGGCTACACCTTC.